This section outlines one T cell receptor beta chain sequence together with its context. It has no known antigen specificity. Base qualities are not recorded, but no much larger clone differs from it by a single base. The immunoSEQ Assay, a bias-controlled multiplex PCR, was used to amplify TCRbeta CDR3 regions from genomic DNA. The study's own analysis went as follows. Nucleated cell counts per sample were estimated from amplification of reference gene primers within the assay. To quantify the absolute abundance of each unique TCRbeta CDR3 rearrangement, sequence reads were collapsed and filtered. For each sample, productive Simpson clonality was calculated by taking the square root of Simpson's diversity index across productive rearrangements. The immuneACCESS repertoire file appears here via TCRdb, limited to in-frame rearrangements. These files lack a portion of the clones; in checked studies, under half of the deficit traces to unresolved V genes, and the cause of the others is not known. V, J and clone size derive from that table, while D and trimming were established from the DNA sequence. A total of approximately 340,000 clones appear in this sample, approximately 91% of them only once. Roughly 0.9% of the sample is in the top ten clones.

The sample is drawn from a study of blood T cell repertoires in COVID-19 (dated by TCRdb to about 2020). Concerning the study at large: The collaborator samples originated in the United States, Italy and Spain and spanned the acute and convalescent phases of COVID-19. The prospective study material was composed of cDNA or gDNA derived from T cells, B-cell-depleted T cells, or PBMCs. Deeply sampled blood TCRbeta repertoires from subjects exposed to, actively infected with, or recovered from COVID-19 were included in the dataset. A freely available public database, intended as a resource for researchers studying the immune response to SARS-CoV-2, is where the repertoires were released. The samples were drawn from two sources: the first 160 participants of the ongoing ImmuneRACE study, and fewer than 1,500 subjects contributed by 6 global collaborators. A de-identified subject ID, COVID-19 status, age in years and sex were almost always included in the sample metadata. Where available, HLA class I and class II types were obtained from metadata supplied by the sample provider rather than from assay-based typing.

Findings and caveats that apply to the study as a whole: Clinical and demographic metadata were provided uncurated, with the amount varying by source and participant.

CDR1 SGHTA and CDR2 FQGNSA are derived from the germline V gene. Its CDR3 holds 15 amino acids, cysteine through phenylalanine. The kept DNA is CDR3 alone, 45 bases in frame from the first base. Trimming at the junction amounts to 5 bases on V and 0 bases on J, and the germline ends lie 11 bases apart. In the prospective study, participants were about 18 to 95 years old, resided in around 25 geographic areas of the United States, and were enrolled through a virtual design. To assign participants to cohorts, the prospective study relied on clinical history that participants themselves reported in a screening survey and a study questionnaire. Exposed participants were defined as having been in contact with someone with a PCR-confirmed or clinician-diagnosed COVID-19 case within 2 weeks of study entry. In the prospective study, whole blood, serum and a nasopharyngeal or oropharyngeal swab were collected from each participant by mobile phlebotomists. Additional blood draws and questionnaires over an approximately 2-month period could optionally be provided by prospective study participants. Before DNA extraction, prospective study blood samples were shipped either frozen or at room temperature.

The sequence was collected from a woman in her 40s who had been exposed to COVID-19. The V and J genes are TRBV7-2 and TRBJ2-4; tentative D gene TRBD1, with 5 bases matching. The sample was PBMCs or T cells enriched from blood (not recorded which). The bases are TGTGCCAGCAGCCCCAGGGTTATAGCCAAAAACATTCAGTACTTC. Its protein reads: CASSPRVIAKNIQYF.